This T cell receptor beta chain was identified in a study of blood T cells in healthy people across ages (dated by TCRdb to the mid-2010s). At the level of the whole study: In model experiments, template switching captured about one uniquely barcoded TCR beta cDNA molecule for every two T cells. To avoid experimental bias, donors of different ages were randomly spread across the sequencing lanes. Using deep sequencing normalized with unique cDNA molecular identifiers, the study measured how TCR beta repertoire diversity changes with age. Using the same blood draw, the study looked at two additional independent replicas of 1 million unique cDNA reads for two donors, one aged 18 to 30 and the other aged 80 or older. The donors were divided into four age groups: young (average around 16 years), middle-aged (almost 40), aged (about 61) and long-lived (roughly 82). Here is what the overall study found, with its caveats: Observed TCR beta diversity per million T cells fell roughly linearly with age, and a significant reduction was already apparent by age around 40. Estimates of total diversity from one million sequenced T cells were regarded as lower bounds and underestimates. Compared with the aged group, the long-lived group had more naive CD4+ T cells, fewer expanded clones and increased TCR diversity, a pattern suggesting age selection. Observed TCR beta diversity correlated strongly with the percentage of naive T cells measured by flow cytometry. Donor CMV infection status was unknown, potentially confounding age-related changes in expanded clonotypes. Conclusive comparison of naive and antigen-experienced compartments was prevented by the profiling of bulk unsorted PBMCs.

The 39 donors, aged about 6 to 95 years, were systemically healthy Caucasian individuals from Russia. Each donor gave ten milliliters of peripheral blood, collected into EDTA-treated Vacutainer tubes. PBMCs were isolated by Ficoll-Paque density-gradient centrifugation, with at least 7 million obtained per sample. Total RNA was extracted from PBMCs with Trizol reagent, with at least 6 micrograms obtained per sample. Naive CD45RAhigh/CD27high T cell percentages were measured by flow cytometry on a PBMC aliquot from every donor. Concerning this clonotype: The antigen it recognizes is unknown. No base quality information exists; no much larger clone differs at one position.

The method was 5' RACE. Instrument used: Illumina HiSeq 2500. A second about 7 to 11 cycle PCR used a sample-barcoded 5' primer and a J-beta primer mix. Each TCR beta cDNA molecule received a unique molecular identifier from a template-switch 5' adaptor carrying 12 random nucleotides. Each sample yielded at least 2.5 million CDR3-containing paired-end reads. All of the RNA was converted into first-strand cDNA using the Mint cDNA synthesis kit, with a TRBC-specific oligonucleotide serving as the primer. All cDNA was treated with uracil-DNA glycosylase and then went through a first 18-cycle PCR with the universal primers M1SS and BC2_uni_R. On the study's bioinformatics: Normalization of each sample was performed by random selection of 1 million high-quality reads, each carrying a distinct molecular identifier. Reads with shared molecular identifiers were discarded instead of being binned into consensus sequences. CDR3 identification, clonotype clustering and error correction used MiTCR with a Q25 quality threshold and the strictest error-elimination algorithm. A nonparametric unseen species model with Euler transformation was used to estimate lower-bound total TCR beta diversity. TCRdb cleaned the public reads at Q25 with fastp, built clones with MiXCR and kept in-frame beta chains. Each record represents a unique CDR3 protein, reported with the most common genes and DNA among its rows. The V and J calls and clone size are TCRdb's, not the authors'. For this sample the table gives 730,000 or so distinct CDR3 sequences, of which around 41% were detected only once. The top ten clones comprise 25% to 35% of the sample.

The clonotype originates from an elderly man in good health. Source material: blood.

The DNA sequence is given as TGCGCCAGCAGCGCAGCATCGAGGGACAGCCATTCGTACTATGGCTACACCTTC. Its coded protein is CASSAASRDSHSYYGYTF. The rearrangement combines TRBV5-1 with TRBJ1-2; 7 central bases correspond to TRBD1. Taken from cysteine to phenylalanine, the CDR3 has 18 residues. This entry keeps only the CDR3 DNA: 54 bases, framed from base 1. Trimming removed 4 bases from V and 3 bases from J; the gene matches leave 18 bases unexplained. In the germline V gene, CDR1 corresponds to SGHRS and CDR2 to YFSETQ.